Listed here are 27 T cell receptor beta chains from one sample, sequenced in a study of shared T cell receptors in the human thymus. Sequencing was performed with immunoSEQ multiplex PCR; in TCRdb, only in-frame clones are kept and a portion is missing. Found here are 700,000 or so clones, 80% to 90% of them singletons; the top ten hold under 0.012%. This sample was also put to use in a study of human thymus T cells.

The sequenced sample consisted of thymocytes. The receptors shown here come from a girl under two years old with a congenital heart defect.

J is TRBJ1-2 and V is TRBV6-5; TRBD1 matches 7 bases. CDR1 MNHEY and CDR2 SVGAGI come from the germline V gene. The CDR3 has 13 residues. Trimming removed 5 bases from V and 8 bases from J; junction bases left unmatched: 8. The CDR3 spells CASSRDRGNGYTF. CDR3 DNA sequence: TGTGCCAGCAGTAGGGACAGAGGAAACGGCTACACCTTC.

This chain connects TRBV28 to TRBJ1-2; D not resolved. The CDR3 runs to 14 residues. CDR1 and CDR2 (germline): MDHEN, SYDVKM. V was trimmed by 6 bases and J by 3 bases, leaving 14 bases between them. CDR3 amino acids: CASSRGRSDYGYTF. CDR3 bases: TGTGCCAGCAGCCGAGGGAGATCTGACTATGGCTACACCTTC.

This chain uses TRBV6-1 with TRBJ1-2; maybe TRBD1 (5 bases). From germline, CDR1 is MNHNS and CDR2 SASEGT. The germline V and J ends were trimmed by 9 bases and 5 bases, with 13 bases remaining between them. This CDR3 has 12 residues. CDR3 DNA sequence: TGTGCCAGTCCTCGGGCAGGGTATGGCTACACCTTC. This sequence encodes CASPRAGYGYTF.

This sequence joins TRBV5-6 and TRBJ1-2; a weak D match, TRBD1 (6 bases). The CDR3 covers 16 residues. Trimming cost V 4 bases and J 6 bases, with 22 bases left between them. Looked up from germline, CDR1 is SGHDT and CDR2 is YYEEEE. The CDR3 sequence is CASSQQGLRMRNGYTF. The CDR3 nucleotides read TGTGCCAGCAGCCAGCAGGGGTTGCGGATGCGGAATGGCTACACCTTC.

The chain links TRBV4-1 to TRBJ1-2, with TRBD1 matching 9 bases. Germline trimming cut 6 bases from V and 5 bases from J; bases unmatched to any gene: 10. CDR3 length: 15 amino acids. Germline CDR1 MGHRA, CDR2 YSYEKL. In DNA form, the CDR3 reads TGCGCCAGCAGGTCGGGACAGGGACGCCTATATGGCTACACCTTC. Translating gives CASRSGQGRLYGYTF.

The chain joins TRBV15 to TRBJ1-1, with 8 bases identical to TRBD1. The germline V gene has CDR1 LNHNV and CDR2 YYDKDF (reference sequence). After removal of 0 bases from V and 0 bases from J, the junction contained 9 bases not matched to a gene. This CDR3 contains 18 residues. CDR3 amino acids: CATSRDITGGVMNTEAFF. CDR3 DNA sequence: TGTGCCACCAGCAGAGATATAACAGGGGGAGTCATGAACACTGAAGCTTTCTTT. Based on the CDR3 plus reference TRBV15 and TRBJ1-1, the full variable domain is DAMVIQNPRYQVTQFGKPVTLSCSQTLNHNVMYWYQQKSSQAPKLLFHYYDKDFNNEADTPDNFQSRRPNTSFCFLDIRSPGLGDTAMYLCATSRDITGGVMNTEAFFGQGTRLTVV.

The genes are TRBV9 and TRBJ1-1; D remains ambiguous. V was cut by 0 bases and J by 3 bases, with 9 bases left in between. This CDR3 has 14 amino acids. CDR1 is SGDLS and CDR2 is YYNGEE in the germline V gene. The DNA of the CDR3 is TGTGCCAGCAGCGTAGACGGGAGGGACACTGAAGCTTTCTTT. Translating gives CASSVDGRDTEAFF.

The chain has TRBV11-2 and TRBJ2-7; 8 nucleotides line up with TRBD2. Trimming removed 0 bases from V and 7 bases from J; junction bases left unmatched: 11. The CDR3 covers 16 residues. Per the germline V gene, CDR1 is SGHAT and CDR2 is FQNNGV. The CDR3 region has the DNA TGTGCCAGCAGCTTAGATTGGCGGGGGGTACTTAGGGAGCAGTACTTC. Translating gives CASSLDWRGVLREQYF.

V is TRBV25-1 and J is TRBJ2-1; D ambiguous. Trimming stripped 6 bases from V and 10 bases from J, with 16 bases between. Germline V lookup: CDR1 MGHDK, CDR2 SYGVNS. This CDR3 is 13 amino acids long. CDR3 sequence (DNA): TGTGCCAGCAGCCTCAGACTCGACTCCGAGCAGTTCTTC. Amino acids: CASSLRLDSEQFF.

This clone was recorded once. This chain connects TRBV5-1 to TRBJ2-1, with 10 bases that match TRBD2. The CDR3 loop spans 17 amino acids. The germline V gene encodes CDR1 SGHRS and CDR2 YFSETQ. V lost 3 bases to trimming and J lost 7 bases; unmatched junction nucleotides: 13. DNA of the CDR3: TGCGCCAGCAGCTCCCGAAGCGGGGGGGCCTCGGGAAATGAGCAGTTCTTC. This translates into CASSSRSGGASGNEQFF.

This clone has only a few counts. The chain links TRBV19 to TRBJ1-1; 7 bases match TRBD1. Looked up from germline, CDR1 is LNHDA and CDR2 is SQIVND (reference sequence). V gave up 7 bases and J gave up 2 bases; unmatched junction bases: 10. The CDR3 is 15 residues long. CDR3 nucleotides: TGTGCCAGTAACCATCGGACAGGATCAAACACTGAAGCTTTCTTT. Amino acid sequence: CASNHRTGSNTEAFF.

As DNA, the CDR3 is TGTGCCAGCAGCTTGGCTTCGTCCCTCTTCGAAAAACTGTTTTTT. It is translated as CASSLASSLFEKLFF. The chain recombines TRBV5-6 with TRBJ1-4, with no clear D. CDR1 and CDR2 (germline): SGHDT, YYEEEE. Trimming removed 0 bases at V and 8 bases at J, with 14 bases between. This CDR3 contains 15 residues.

V gene TRBV25-1 combines with J gene TRBJ1-2; 10 nucleotides agree with TRBD1. The CDR3 runs to 13 residues. Germline assignment: CDR1 MGHDK and CDR2 SYGVNS. Losses at the gene ends were 6 bases for V and 4 bases for J; bases not matched to a gene: 2. Written as DNA, the CDR3 is TGTGCCAGCAGGGACAGGGGGGCCTATGGCTACACCTTC. Its translation: CASRDRGAYGYTF.

This clone has just one count. This CDR3 is CASNQGQPNTGELFF. The CDR3 bases are TGTGCCAGCAACCAGGGACAGCCGAACACCGGGGAGCTGTTTTTT. The genes are TRBV6-5 and TRBJ2-2, with 7 bases matching TRBD1. Germline CDR1 reads MNHEY; CDR2 reads SVGAGI. CDR3 length: 15 residues. V dropped 7 bases and J dropped 0; count of bases not matched to a gene: 5.

The V gene is TRBV28, the J gene TRBJ1-2, with D hard to call. Germline V lookup: CDR1 MDHEN, CDR2 SYDVKM. V lost 3 bases to trimming and J lost 7 bases, with 21 bases between them. The CDR3 totals 16 residues. The CDR3 loop is CASSFKRVPGTTGYTF. CDR3 sequence (DNA): TGTGCCAGCAGTTTTAAGAGAGTCCCGGGTACGACTGGCTACACCTTC.

The CDR3, as DNA: TGTGCCAGCAGCGTAGGAGGGTTTAATTCACCCCTCCACTTT. Encoded protein: CASSVGGFNSPLHF. The V gene is TRBV9, the J gene TRBJ1-6, with unresolved D. Germline V CDR1 and CDR2: SGDLS, YYNGEE. This CDR3 has 14 amino acids. V lost 0 bases and J 6 bases, leaving 7 bases between the germline ends.

V gene TRBV6-1 combines with J gene TRBJ1-1; D is undetermined. CDR3 size: 15 residues. Trimming stripped 5 bases from V and 5 bases from J, with 18 bases between. CDR1 MNHNS and CDR2 SASEGT come from the germline V gene. CDR3 residues: CASSPRQGQGTEAFF. As DNA, the CDR3 is TGTGCCAGCAGTCCCCGACAAGGCCAAGGTACTGAAGCTTTCTTT.

The genes are TRBV28 and TRBJ1-5; 7 bases align to TRBD1. CDR1 and CDR2 from the germline V gene are MDHEN and SYDVKM. V gave up 3 bases and J gave up 4 bases; unmatched junction bases: 12. This CDR3 has 17 amino acids. The CDR3 sequence: CASSFGTVTSANQPQHF. The CDR3 DNA follows: TGTGCCAGCAGTTTTGGGACAGTCACGTCGGCAAATCAGCCCCAGCATTTT.

The genes are TRBV19 and TRBJ2-4; 7 bases are shared with TRBD1. Germline-derived CDR1 and CDR2 are LNHDA and SQIVND (reference sequence). The CDR3 loop spans 15 amino acids. V was pared by 6 bases and J by 6 bases, with 11 bases of the junction left unmatched. CDR3 in amino acids: CASSLTGSRPNIQYF. CDR3 nucleotides: TGTGCCAGTAGCCTGACAGGGTCCCGTCCAAACATTCAGTACTTC. Combining the CDR3 with reference TRBV19 and TRBJ2-4 gives the whole variable domain DGGITQSPKYLFRKEGQNVTLSCEQNLNHDAMYWYRQDPGQGLRLIYYSQIVNDFQKGDIAEGYSVSREKKESFPLTVTSAQKNPTAFYLCASSLTGSRPNIQYFGAGTRLSVL.

V usage is TRBV28 and J usage is TRBJ1-4; tentatively, D is TRBD1 (6 bases). The CDR3 length is 17 residues. Germline V gene data show CDR1 as MDHEN and CDR2 as SYDVKM. The V and J ends lost 7 bases and 4 bases respectively, with 22 bases between them. DNA for the CDR3: TGTGCCAGCAATCCCCAGGGCAGGGGTAGGGGTAATGAAAAACTGTTTTTT. It translates to CASNPQGRGRGNEKLFF. The full variable domain, its missing parts supplied by reference TRBV28 and TRBJ1-4, is DVKVTQSSRYLVKRTGEKVFLECVQDMDHENMFWYRQDPGLGLRLIYFSYDVKMKEKGDIPEGYSVSREKKERFSLILESASTNQTSMYLCASNPQGRGRGNEKLFFGSGTQLSVL.

V is TRBV6-5 and J is TRBJ2-5; 11 nucleotides line up with TRBD2. The germline CDR1 and CDR2 sequences are MNHEY and SVGAGI. The CDR3 has 15 residues. Unmatched junction bases numbered 4, after V lost 2 bases and J lost 5 bases. The CDR3 reads CASSYGASGGETQYF. The CDR3 DNA is TGTGCCAGCAGTTACGGAGCTAGCGGGGGGGAGACCCAGTACTTC.

The chain carries TRBV5-5 and TRBJ1-1; D unclear. The CDR3 is made up of 14 amino acids. Trimming pared 3 bases from V and 4 bases from J, leaving 13 bases between. Germline V gene lookup returns CDR1 SGHKS and CDR2 YYEKEE (reference sequence). The CDR3 nucleotides are TGTGCCAGCAGCTCGAAAAACGCGGGCACTGAAGCTTTCTTT. Its protein product is CASSSKNAGTEAFF.

The chain carries TRBV11-3 and TRBJ2-7; 7 nucleotides align to TRBD1. From germline, CDR1 is SGHNT and CDR2 YENEEA. The CDR3 is 12 residues long. The V and J ends lost 3 bases and 5 bases, in that order; junction bases with no gene match: 1. CDR3: CASSFTGDEQYF. CDR3 coding DNA: TGTGCCAGCAGCTTCACAGGGGACGAGCAGTACTTC.

The rearrangement joins TRBV10-2 to TRBJ2-7, with a tentative D call TRBD1 (6 bases). V was shortened by 6 bases and J by 6 bases, with 24 bases between the two germline ends. Germline CDR1 and CDR2: WSHSY and SAAADI. The CDR3 consists of 16 residues. The CDR3 here is CASRDLLGDTAGEQYF. The CDR3 DNA is TGCGCCAGCAGGGACCTATTAGGGGACACCGCCGGCGAGCAGTACTTC.

This chain joins TRBV9 and TRBJ1-1, with 7 bases matching TRBD1. Losses at the gene ends were 3 bases for V and 4 bases for J; bases not matched to a gene: 6. Germline V gene lookup returns CDR1 SGDLS and CDR2 YYNGEE. This CDR3 is 14 amino acids long. CDR3 sequence: CASSARDRVTEAFF. CDR3 sequence (DNA): TGTGCCAGCAGCGCCCGTGACAGGGTCACTGAAGCTTTCTTT.

V usage is TRBV11-2 and J usage is TRBJ1-1; no reliable D call. With 6 bases removed from V and 3 bases from J, the gap between germline ends came to 14 bases. This CDR3 is 14 amino acids long. Germline loops: CDR1 SGHAT, CDR2 FQNNGV. Written as DNA, the CDR3 is TGTGCCAGCAGGTCTCCAGGCGGGGACACTGAAGCTTTCTTT. Translation: CASRSPGGDTEAFF.

The CDR3 region has the DNA TGTGCCAGCAGATTGACAGGGGGCGATGGCTACACCTTC. It encodes CASRLTGGDGYTF. V is TRBV13 and J is TRBJ1-2; 10 positions agree with TRBD1. This CDR3 spans 13 amino acids. CDR1 PRHDT and CDR2 FYEKMQ come from the germline V gene (reference sequence). The trim removed 6 bases at V and 6 bases at J, leaving 4 bases unmatched.